The 29 T cell receptor beta chains listed next were all sequenced from one sample in a study of CD8+ T cells in alopecia areata. As the sequencing template, cDNA was produced by extracting RNA and reverse transcribing it. Sequencing used immunoSEQ multiplex PCR; TCRdb keeps in-frame clones, though not all of them. The table includes 95,000 to 120,000 clones, approximately 50% detected once. Sample: NKG2D-low CD8+ T cells sorted from blood. Source of these receptors: a human donor with alopecia areata.

The chain couples TRBV9 to TRBJ2-3; D may match TRBD1 or TRBD2 (6 bases each). This CDR3 has 16 amino acids. The V gene's germline CDR1 is SGDLS and CDR2 YYNGEE. Trimming removed 0 bases at V and 3 bases at J, with 14 bases between. This chain's CDR3 is CASSVEGDLATDTQYF. The CDR3 region has the DNA TGTGCCAGCAGCGTAGAGGGGGATCTAGCGACAGATACGCAGTATTTT.

The rearrangement joins TRBV2 to TRBJ1-5; D might be TRBD1 (5 bases). V shed 2 bases and J shed 4 bases, with 21 bases lying between them. The CDR3 is 18 amino acids. The V gene's germline CDR1 is SNHLY and CDR2 FYNNEI. CDR3 in DNA: TGTGCCAGCAGTGAAAACAGGTTACGAGTTCAATGGAATCAGCCCCAGCATTTT. Protein sequence: CASSENRLRVQWNQPQHF.

In this sample, this clone turned up a few times. The chain combines TRBV9 with TRBJ2-1; perhaps TRBD2 as D (6 bases). The ends were cut back, 1 base at V and 8 bases at J, with 7 bases in the middle. There are 12 residues in the CDR3. Germline V CDR1 and CDR2: SGDLS, YYNGEE. DNA for the CDR3: TGTGCCAGCAGCGTATGGGGGGATGAGCAGTTCTTC. It is translated as CASSVWGDEQFF.

The gene calls are TRBV7-6 and TRBJ2-7, with D maybe TRBD1 (6 bases). V lost 0 bases, J lost 2 bases, and 14 bases lay in between. The length of the CDR3 is 16 residues. CDR1 and CDR2 (germline): SGHVS, FNYEAQ. CDR3 sequence: CASSLAAQGPTYEQYF. In DNA form, the CDR3 reads TGTGCCAGCAGCTTAGCCGCTCAGGGGCCGACCTACGAGCAGTACTTC.

The J gene is TRBJ1-5, the V gene TRBV7-9, with 7 bases aligning to TRBD1. V shed 1 base and J 7 bases; nucleotides not matched to a gene: 4. The germline CDR1 and CDR2 sequences are SEHNR and FQNEAQ (reference sequence). This CDR3 has 14 residues. The CDR3 loop is CASSLEGANQPQHF. The CDR3 DNA sequence: TGTGCCAGCAGCTTAGAGGGGGCTAACCAGCCCCAGCATTTT.

The V and J genes are TRBV7-9 and TRBJ1-1; D not certain. Trimming removed 1 base at V and 4 bases at J, with 1 base between. The CDR3 totals 11 residues. Germline CDR1 and CDR2: SEHNR and FQNEAQ (reference sequence). This CDR3 reads CASSLVTEAFF. The DNA for the CDR3 is TGTGCCAGCAGCTTAGTCACTGAAGCTTTCTTT.

V and J are TRBV10-2 and TRBJ1-2; 7 bases are a match to TRBD1. CDR3 length: 16 residues. The trim removed 1 base at V and 5 bases at J, leaving 10 bases unmatched. CDR1 is WSHSY, CDR2 SAAADI, per germline. CDR3 residues: CASSEFLQGTVYGYTF. CDR3 DNA sequence: TGCGCCAGCAGTGAGTTCTTACAGGGGACTGTATATGGCTACACCTTC.

The rearrangement joins TRBV5-6 to TRBJ2-3; TRBD2 agrees at 7 bases. Germline V gene data show CDR1 as SGHDT and CDR2 as YYEEEE. J was trimmed by 6 bases and V by 4 bases; bases with no gene match: 8. The CDR3 runs 14 residues. CDR3 sequence reads: CASSPPAAGDTQYF. The CDR3, as DNA: TGTGCCAGCAGCCCCCCGGCAGCGGGGGATACGCAGTATTTT.

Only a few counts were recorded for this clone. V usage is TRBV7-2 and J usage is TRBJ1-2; no definite D call. CDR3 length: 14 residues. Germline V gene data show CDR1 as SGHTA and CDR2 as FQGNSA. V lost 6 bases and J 6 bases, leaving 17 bases between the germline ends. CDR3 DNA sequence: TGTGCCAGCAGACCGACGGACGACCGCCATGGCTACACCTTC. It specifies CASRPTDDRHGYTF.

V gene TRBV5-1 combines with J gene TRBJ2-7; D is unclear. From germline, CDR1 is SGHRS and CDR2 YFSETQ. This CDR3 comprises 13 residues. Between the trimmed V and J ends, which lost 3 bases and 4 bases, there was a span of 11 bases. The CDR3 DNA sequence: TGCGCCAGCAGCTCCCTGCCGGAGTACGAGCAGTACTTC. This encodes CASSSLPEYEQYF.

The chain carries TRBV7-9 and TRBJ1-1; D not certain. The CDR3 consists of 12 residues. Trimming removed 5 bases at V and 3 bases at J, with 7 bases between. The germline CDR1 and CDR2 sequences are SEHNR and FQNEAQ (reference sequence). The CDR3 sequence is CASSTGYTEAFF. In DNA form, the CDR3 reads TGTGCCAGCAGCACCGGGTACACTGAAGCTTTCTTT.

The chain joins TRBV27 to TRBJ2-7, with 12 nucleotides matching TRBD1. The CDR3 sequence is 14 residues long. Germline assignment: CDR1 MNHEY and CDR2 SMNVEV (reference sequence). J gave up 2 bases and V 7 bases, and 3 bases lay outside the gene matches. In DNA, the CDR3 is TGTGCCAGCAAGGGACAGGGGGCCCCCTACGAGCAGTACTTC. Amino acids: CASKGQGAPYEQYF.

The chain couples TRBV27 to TRBJ2-7, with 7 bases that match TRBD2. The CDR3 consists of 14 residues. The V and J ends lost 6 bases and 4 bases, in that order; junction bases with no gene match: 9. Per germline, CDR1 MNHEY and CDR2 SMNVEV (reference sequence). As DNA, the CDR3 is TGTGCCAGCAGCCCTGGACACGGGGGGTACGAGCAGTACTTC. Protein sequence: CASSPGHGGYEQYF.

The rearrangement uses TRBV7-8 and TRBJ1-5; possibly TRBD1 for D (5 bases). Trimming cost V 5 bases and J 5 bases, with 10 bases left between them. Germline CDR1 and CDR2: SGHVS and FQNEAQ. The CDR3 is made up of 13 amino acids. The CDR3 spells CASSPGGDQPQHF. CDR3 in DNA: TGTGCCAGCAGCCCGGGAGGGGATCAGCCCCAGCATTTT.

The J gene is TRBJ2-7, the V gene TRBV6-1; the match to TRBD1 covers 7 bases. Trimming removed 0 bases from V and 4 bases from J; junction bases left unmatched: 6. The germline V gene encodes CDR1 MNHNS and CDR2 SASEGT. This CDR3 is built from 15 residues. CDR3 amino acids: CASSEAQTGSYEQYF. DNA for the CDR3: TGTGCCAGCAGTGAAGCACAGACAGGGAGTTACGAGCAGTACTTC.

The chain combines TRBV13 with TRBJ2-7; no definite D call. The CDR3 is 12 amino acids. Trimming removed 0 bases from V and 7 bases from J, with 7 bases in between. In germline, CDR1 is PRHDT, CDR2 FYEKMQ (reference sequence). CDR3 DNA sequence: TGTGCCAGCAGCTTAGGACAACAGGAGCAGTACTTC. Its protein product is CASSLGQQEQYF.

A few counts support this clone. The chain has TRBV7-2 and TRBJ2-5; D possibly corresponds to TRBD1 (5 bases). Looked up from germline, CDR1 is SGHTA and CDR2 is FQGNSA. The CDR3 sequence is 13 residues long. Trimming took 6 bases from V and 2 from J, leaving 10 bases between them. CDR3 protein: CASRMGQQETQYF. The CDR3 DNA is TGTGCCAGCAGGATGGGGCAACAAGAGACCCAGTACTTC. The full variable domain, rest sourced from reference TRBV7-2 and TRBJ2-5, is GAGVSQSPSNKVTEKGKDVELRCDPISGHTALYWYRQSLGQGLEFLIYFQGNSAPDKSGLPSDRFSAERTGGSVSTLTIQRTQQEDSAVYLCASRMGQQETQYFGPGTRLLVL.

This chain joins TRBV7-9 and TRBJ1-1; D gene uncertain. Germline V gives CDR1 SEHNR, CDR2 FQNEAQ (reference sequence). This CDR3 has 13 amino acids. V was clipped by 4 bases and J by 5 bases, with 11 bases between them. CDR3 sequence reads: CASSWRLGTEAFF. The DNA for the CDR3 is TGTGCCAGCAGCTGGCGCTTGGGAACTGAAGCTTTCTTT.

V gene TRBV7-9 combines with J gene TRBJ2-7; 8 nucleotides match TRBD1. The trim removed 5 bases at V and 3 bases at J, leaving 12 bases unmatched. Germline lookup yields CDR1 SEHNR and CDR2 FQNEAQ (reference sequence). The CDR3 is 16 amino acids. Written as DNA, the CDR3 is TGTGCCAGCAGCGGCGGGGTCGGGACAGGCATCTACGAGCAGTACTTC. This codes for CASSGGVGTGIYEQYF.

This clone has just a few counts. J is TRBJ2-7 and V is TRBV28; 7 nucleotides agree with TRBD1. Germline assignment: CDR1 MDHEN and CDR2 SYDVKM. This CDR3 comprises 12 residues. After removal of 6 bases from V and 1 base from J, the junction contained 0 bases not matched to a gene. The CDR3 nucleotides read TGTGCCAGCAGGACAGGGTCCTACGAGCAGTACTTC. Its translation: CASRTGSYEQYF. Based on the CDR3 plus reference TRBV28 and TRBJ2-7, the full variable domain is DVKVTQSSRYLVKRTGEKVFLECVQDMDHENMFWYRQDPGLGLRLIYFSYDVKMKEKGDIPEGYSVSREKKERFSLILESASTNQTSMYLCASRTGSYEQYFGPGTRLTVT.

The V call is TRBV7-9, the J call TRBJ2-2, with 8 bases that match TRBD2. V was pared by 5 bases and J by 4 bases, with 12 bases of the junction left unmatched. The germline CDR1 and CDR2 sequences are SEHNR and FQNEAQ (reference sequence). The CDR3 consists of 17 residues. The CDR3: CASSAHPGTSVTGELFF. CDR3 DNA: TGTGCCAGCAGCGCTCACCCCGGGACTAGTGTCACCGGGGAGCTGTTTTTT.

For this clone: This may come from a read error, since a much larger clone is one base off. J is TRBJ2-4 and V is TRBV18; D gene unclear. The CDR3 has 12 amino acids. Germline loops: CDR1 KGHSH, CDR2 LQKENI. The V and J ends lost 2 bases and 12 bases respectively, with 11 bases between them. CDR3 residues: CASSPEVLNQYF. In DNA, the CDR3 is TGTGCCAGCTCACCAGAGGTACTCAATCAGTACTTC.

The chain combines TRBV29-1 with TRBJ2-1, with TRBD2 identical over 7 bases. The germline V gene encodes CDR1 SQVTM and CDR2 ANQGSEA. V lost 3 bases to trimming and J lost 7 bases; unmatched junction nucleotides: 0. The CDR3 runs to 11 residues. Here the CDR3 reads CSVEGGNEQFF. CDR3 DNA sequence: TGCAGCGTTGAGGGGGGGAATGAGCAGTTCTTC.

Notes on this clone: The sample holds other DNA sequences that translate to the same CDR3. J is TRBJ2-6 and V is TRBV2; D is unclear. The germline gives CDR1 SNHLY, CDR2 FYNNEI. With 7 bases removed from V and 2 bases from J, the gap between germline ends came to 6 bases. This CDR3 is 13 amino acids long. Here the CDR3 reads CASTFAGANVLTF. As DNA, the CDR3 is TGTGCCAGCACTTTTGCTGGGGCCAACGTCCTGACTTTC.

This clone was detected a few times. The chain recombines TRBV12-5 with TRBJ2-1, with D tentatively TRBD1 (5 bases). Trimming left V 0 bases short and J 6 bases short, with 12 bases between. CDR3 length equals 15 residues. Germline V CDR1 and CDR2: LGHNT, FRNRAP. CDR3 nucleotides: TGTGCTAGTGGTTTGGTACTGGGCAGGGTCAATGAGCAGTTCTTC. This codes for CASGLVLGRVNEQFF.

This rearrangement joins TRBV4-1 to TRBJ2-7; no clear D. Germline loops: CDR1 MGHRA, CDR2 YSYEKL. The CDR3 sequence is 12 residues long. V was pared by 0 bases and J by 2 bases, with 2 bases between. CDR3: CASSQDPYEQYF. Here the CDR3 DNA reads TGCGCCAGCAGCCAAGACCCCTACGAGCAGTACTTC.

The chain is built from TRBV5-1 and TRBJ2-7; D call uncertain. Germline V lookup: CDR1 SGHRS, CDR2 YFSETQ. Trimming took off 4 bases at V and 6 bases at J, with 8 bases between the two ends. The CDR3 is 11 amino acids. The CDR3 bases are TGCGCCAGCAGCACCGGACGCGAGCAGTACTTC. Its protein is CASSTGREQYF.

Concerning this clone: The same CDR3 also results from other DNA sequences found in this sample. The chain is built from TRBV6-5 and TRBJ2-1, with D possibly matching TRBD2 (5 bases). V was shortened by 2 bases and J by 3 bases, with 11 bases between the two germline ends. Germline V lookup: CDR1 MNHEY, CDR2 SVGAGI. This CDR3 is built from 15 residues. CDR3 DNA: TGTGCCAGCAGTTACGGAACTAGTGGCTACAATGAGCAGTTCTTC. As protein: CASSYGTSGYNEQFF.

This clone was recorded once. The chain combines TRBV7-6 with TRBJ2-7; 9 nucleotides agree with TRBD2. The CDR3 covers 15 residues. Trimming at V came to 2 bases and at J to 7 bases, leaving 9 bases not matched to a gene. The germline V gene has CDR1 SGHVS and CDR2 FNYEAQ. CDR3 amino acids: CASSLPGLAASEQYF. For the CDR3, the DNA is TGTGCCAGCAGCTTACCGGGACTAGCCGCTTCTGAGCAGTACTTC.